This T cell receptor (beta chain) was obtained from a study of human thymus T cells. Concerning this clone: Its specificity is unknown.

Germline V lookup: CDR1 SNHLY, CDR2 FYNNEI. The J segment lost 10 bases and the V segment lost 6 bases, leaving 11 bases of the junction unmatched. This CDR3 contains 13 residues. TCRdb keeps only in-frame clones here, not all; method: immunoSEQ multiplex PCR. The profile shows about 130,000 clones, around 94% of them singletons. It was from resections taken during corrective heart surgery that the thymus tissue came. The study's findings and limits: Unrelated individuals had highly overlapping thymic repertoires, as reported in related research.

The sequence was obtained from a boy under two years old with a congenital heart defect but otherwise immunologically healthy. This chain uses TRBV2 with TRBJ1-1; TRBD1 matches at 7 bases. Sequenced input: thymus tissue. The CDR3 DNA is TGTGCCAGCAGCGATCACCGACAGGGTAGAGCTTTCTTT. It codes for CASSDHRQGRAFF.